What follows describes a single TCR beta chain. These data are taken from a study of blood T cell repertoires in COVID-19. After removal of 5 bases from V and 4 bases from J, the junction contained 6 bases not matched to a gene. CDR1 and CDR2 from the germline V gene are MNHEY and SMNVEV (reference sequence). The CDR3 runs 15 residues. In the original workflow: Amplification from reference gene primers served as the basis for estimated nucleated cell counts. Data came from immunoSEQ multiplex PCR; TCRdb stores just in-frame clones and leaves some out. The D gene and trimming were derived from the DNA, and the V and J assignments and clone size from that table. The sample has about 200,000 clones, around 86% seen once; the top ten hold 3%.

Sequencing was performed on peripheral blood. This chain links TRBV27 with TRBJ2-1, with 9 bases fitting TRBD2. The TCR originated in a man between 60 and 75 years old with acute or convalescent COVID-19. The CDR3 coding sequence is TGTGCCAGCAGTCGCGGGGGGGCCAATTACAATGAGCAGTTCTTC. This sequence encodes CASSRGGANYNEQFF.